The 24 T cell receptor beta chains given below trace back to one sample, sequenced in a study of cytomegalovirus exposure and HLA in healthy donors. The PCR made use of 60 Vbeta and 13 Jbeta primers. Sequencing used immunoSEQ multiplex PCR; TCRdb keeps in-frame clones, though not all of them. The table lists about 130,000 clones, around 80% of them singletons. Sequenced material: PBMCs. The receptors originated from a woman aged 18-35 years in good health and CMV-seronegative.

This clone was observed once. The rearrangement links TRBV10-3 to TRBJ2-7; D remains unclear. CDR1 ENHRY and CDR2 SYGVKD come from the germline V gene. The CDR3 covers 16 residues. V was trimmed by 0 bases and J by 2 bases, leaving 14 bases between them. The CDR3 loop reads CAISESFRRWPYEQYF. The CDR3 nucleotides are TGTGCCATCAGTGAGTCCTTCCGCAGGTGGCCCTACGAGCAGTACTTC.

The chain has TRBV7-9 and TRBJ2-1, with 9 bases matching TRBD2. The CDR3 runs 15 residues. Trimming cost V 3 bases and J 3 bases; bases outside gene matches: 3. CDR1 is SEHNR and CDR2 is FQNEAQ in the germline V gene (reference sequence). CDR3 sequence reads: CASSFSGSDYNEQFF. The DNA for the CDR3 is TGTGCCAGCAGCTTTAGCGGGAGTGACTACAATGAGCAGTTCTTC.

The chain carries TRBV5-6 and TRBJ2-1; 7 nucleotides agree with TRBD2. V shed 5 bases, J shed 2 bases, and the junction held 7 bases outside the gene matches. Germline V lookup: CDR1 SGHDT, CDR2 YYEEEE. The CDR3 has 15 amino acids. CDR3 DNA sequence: TGTGCCAGCAGACTCTACCGGGAGGCCTACAATGAGCAGTTCTTC. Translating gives CASRLYREAYNEQFF.

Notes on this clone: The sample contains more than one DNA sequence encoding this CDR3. In DNA form, the CDR3 reads TGTGCCTGGTCCCGGCAGGGAGGTGGAAACACCATATATTTT. This sequence encodes CAWSRQGGGNTIYF. This sequence joins TRBV30 and TRBJ1-3; possibly TRBD1 for D (5 bases). CDR1 and CDR2 from the germline V gene are GTSNPN and SVGIG (reference sequence). This CDR3 is 14 amino acids long. V gave up 5 bases and J gave up 3 bases, with 14 bases separating them.

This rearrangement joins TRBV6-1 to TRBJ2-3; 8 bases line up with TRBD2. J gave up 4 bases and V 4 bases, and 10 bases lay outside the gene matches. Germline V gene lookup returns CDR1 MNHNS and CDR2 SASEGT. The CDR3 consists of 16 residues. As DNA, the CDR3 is TGTGCCAGCAGTGGTCGGGCGGGGGGAGGTCCAGATACGCAGTATTTT. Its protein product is CASSGRAGGGPDTQYF.

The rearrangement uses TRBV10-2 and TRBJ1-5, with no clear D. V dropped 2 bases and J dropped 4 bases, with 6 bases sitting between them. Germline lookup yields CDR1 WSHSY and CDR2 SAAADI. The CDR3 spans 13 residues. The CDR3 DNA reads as TGCGCCAGCAGTGAGGACGGGAATCAGCCCCAGCATTTT. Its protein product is CASSEDGNQPQHF.

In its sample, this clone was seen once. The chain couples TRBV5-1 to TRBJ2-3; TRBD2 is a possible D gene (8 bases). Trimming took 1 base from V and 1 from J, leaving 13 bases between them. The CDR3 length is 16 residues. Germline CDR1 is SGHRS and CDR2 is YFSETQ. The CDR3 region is CASSLRGREGTDTQYF. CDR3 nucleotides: TGCGCCAGCAGCTTGAGGGGGCGGGAGGGCACAGATACGCAGTATTTT.

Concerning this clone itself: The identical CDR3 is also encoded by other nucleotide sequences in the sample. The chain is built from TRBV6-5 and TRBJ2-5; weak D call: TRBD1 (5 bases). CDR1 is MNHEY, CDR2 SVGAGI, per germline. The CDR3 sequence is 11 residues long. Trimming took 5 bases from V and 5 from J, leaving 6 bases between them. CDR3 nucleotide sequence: TGTGCCAGCAGTCCAGGGGAGACCCAGTACTTC. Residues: CASSPGETQYF.

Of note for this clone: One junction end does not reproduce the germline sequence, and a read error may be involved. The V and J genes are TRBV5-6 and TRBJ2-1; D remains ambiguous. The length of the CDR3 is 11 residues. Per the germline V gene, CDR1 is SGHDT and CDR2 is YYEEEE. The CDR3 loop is CASSSNNEQFF. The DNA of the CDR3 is TGTGCCAGCAGCTCCAACAATGAGCAGTTCTTC.

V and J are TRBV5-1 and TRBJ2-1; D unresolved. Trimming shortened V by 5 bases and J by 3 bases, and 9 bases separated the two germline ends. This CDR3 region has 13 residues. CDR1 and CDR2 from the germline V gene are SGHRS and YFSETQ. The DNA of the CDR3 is TGCGCCAGCAGATCCAGGAACTACAATGAGCAGTTCTTC. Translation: CASRSRNYNEQFF.

The CDR3 DNA follows: TGTGCCAGCAGCTTATCAGGGGGAGTGGAGCAGTTCTTC. Translating gives CASSLSGGVEQFF. The chain uses TRBV7-9 and TRBJ2-1; 7 bases are shared with TRBD1. The CDR3 loop spans 13 amino acids. Per the germline V gene, CDR1 is SEHNR and CDR2 is FQNEAQ (reference sequence). The V and J ends lost 2 bases and 10 bases, in that order; junction bases with no gene match: 5. The whole variable domain, remainder taken from reference TRBV7-9 and TRBJ2-1, is DTGVSQNPRHKITKRGQNVTFRCDPISEHNRLYWYRQTLGQGPEFLTYFQNEAQLEKSRLLSDRFSAERPKGSFSTLEIQRTEQGDSAMYLCASSLSGGVEQFFGPGTRLTVL.

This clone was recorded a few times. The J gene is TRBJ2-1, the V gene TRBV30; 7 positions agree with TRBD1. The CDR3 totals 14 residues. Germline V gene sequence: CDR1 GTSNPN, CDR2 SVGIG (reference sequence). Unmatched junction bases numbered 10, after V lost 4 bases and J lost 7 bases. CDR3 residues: CAWKGAGDKNEQFF. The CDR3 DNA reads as TGTGCCTGGAAGGGGGCAGGGGACAAAAATGAGCAGTTCTTC.

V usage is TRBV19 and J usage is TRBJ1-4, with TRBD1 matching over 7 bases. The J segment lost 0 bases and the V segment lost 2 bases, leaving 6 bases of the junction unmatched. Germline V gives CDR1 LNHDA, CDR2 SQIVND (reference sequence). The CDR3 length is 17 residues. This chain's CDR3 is CASSISGGLATNEKLFF. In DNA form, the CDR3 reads TGTGCCAGTAGTATATCAGGGGGGTTAGCAACTAATGAAAAACTGTTTTTT. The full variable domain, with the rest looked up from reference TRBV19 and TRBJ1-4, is DGGITQSPKYLFRKEGQNVTLSCEQNLNHDAMYWYRQDPGQGLRLIYYSQIVNDFQKGDIAEGYSVSREKKESFPLTVTSAQKNPTAFYLCASSISGGLATNEKLFFGSGTQLSVL.

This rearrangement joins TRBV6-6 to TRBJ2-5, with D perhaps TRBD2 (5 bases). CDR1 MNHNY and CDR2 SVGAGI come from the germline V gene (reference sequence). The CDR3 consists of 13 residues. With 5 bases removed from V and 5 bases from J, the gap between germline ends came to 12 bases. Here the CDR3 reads CASSPRREETQYF. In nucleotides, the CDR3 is TGTGCCAGCAGTCCGAGAAGGGAGGAGACCCAGTACTTC.

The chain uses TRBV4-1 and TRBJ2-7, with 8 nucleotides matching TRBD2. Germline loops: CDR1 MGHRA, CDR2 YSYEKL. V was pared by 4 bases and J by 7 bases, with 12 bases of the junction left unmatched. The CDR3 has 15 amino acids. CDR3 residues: CASSPGTSNPQEQYF. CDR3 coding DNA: TGCGCCAGCAGCCCTGGGACTAGTAACCCTCAGGAGCAGTACTTC.

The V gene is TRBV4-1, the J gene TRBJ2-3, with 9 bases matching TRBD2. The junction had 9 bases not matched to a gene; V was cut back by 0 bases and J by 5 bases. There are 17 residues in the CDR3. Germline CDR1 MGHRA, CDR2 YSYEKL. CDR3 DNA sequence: TGCGCCAGCAGCCAAGAGGGGTTAGCGGGAGAGGAAGATACGCAGTATTTT. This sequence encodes CASSQEGLAGEEDTQYF.

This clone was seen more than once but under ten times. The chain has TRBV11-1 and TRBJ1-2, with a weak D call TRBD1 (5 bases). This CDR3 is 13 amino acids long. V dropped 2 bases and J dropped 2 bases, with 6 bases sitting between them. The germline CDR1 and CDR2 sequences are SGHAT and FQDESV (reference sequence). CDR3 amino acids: CASSLPGNYGYTF. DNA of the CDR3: TGTGCCAGCAGCTTACCAGGGAACTATGGCTACACCTTC.

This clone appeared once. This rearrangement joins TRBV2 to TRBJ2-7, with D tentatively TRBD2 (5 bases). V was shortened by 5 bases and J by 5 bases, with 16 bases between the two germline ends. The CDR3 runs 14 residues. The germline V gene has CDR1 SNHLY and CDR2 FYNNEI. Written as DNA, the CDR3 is TGTGCCAGCAGTCCTCGGGATACCCCCAACGAGCAGTACTTC. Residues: CASSPRDTPNEQYF. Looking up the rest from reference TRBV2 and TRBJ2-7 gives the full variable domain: EPEVTQTPSHQVTQMGQEVILRCVPISNHLYFYWYRQILGQKVEFLVSFYNNEISEKSEIFDDQFSVERPDGSNFTLKIRSTKLEDSAMYFCASSPRDTPNEQYFGPGTRLTVT.

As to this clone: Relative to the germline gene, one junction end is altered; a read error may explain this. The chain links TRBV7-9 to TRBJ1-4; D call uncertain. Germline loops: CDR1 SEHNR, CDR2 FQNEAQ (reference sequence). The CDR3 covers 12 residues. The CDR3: CSSSLDREKLFF. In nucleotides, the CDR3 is TGTTCCAGCAGCTTAGATCGGGAAAAACTGTTTTTT.

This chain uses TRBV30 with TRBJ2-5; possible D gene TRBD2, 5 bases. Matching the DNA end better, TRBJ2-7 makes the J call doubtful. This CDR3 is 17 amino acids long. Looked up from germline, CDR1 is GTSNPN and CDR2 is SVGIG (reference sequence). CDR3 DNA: TGTGCCTGGCAGTGGGCTTCGGACTCTCTCCCCATATACGAGCAGTACTTC. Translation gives CAWQWASDSLPIYEQYF.

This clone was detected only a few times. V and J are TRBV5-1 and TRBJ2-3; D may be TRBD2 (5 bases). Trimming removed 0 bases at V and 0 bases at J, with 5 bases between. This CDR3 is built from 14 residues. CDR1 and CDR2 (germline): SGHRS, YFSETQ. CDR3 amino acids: CASSLGTSTDTQYF. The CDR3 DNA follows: TGCGCCAGCAGCTTGGGGACTAGCACAGATACGCAGTATTTT.

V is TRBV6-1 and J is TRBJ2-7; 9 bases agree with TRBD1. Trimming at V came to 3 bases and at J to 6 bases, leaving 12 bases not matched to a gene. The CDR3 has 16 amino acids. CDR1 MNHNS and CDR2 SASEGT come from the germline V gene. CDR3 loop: CASSDRGDREGGEQYF. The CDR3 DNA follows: TGTGCCAGCAGTGACAGAGGGGACAGGGAGGGAGGCGAGCAGTACTTC.

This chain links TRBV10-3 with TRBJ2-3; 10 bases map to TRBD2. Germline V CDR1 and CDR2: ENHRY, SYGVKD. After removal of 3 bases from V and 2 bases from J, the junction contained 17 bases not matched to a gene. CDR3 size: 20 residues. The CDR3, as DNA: TGTGCCATCAGTGAATATGGGGCGACGCGGACTAGCGGAAACACAGATACGCAGTATTTT. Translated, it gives CAISEYGATRTSGNTDTQYF.

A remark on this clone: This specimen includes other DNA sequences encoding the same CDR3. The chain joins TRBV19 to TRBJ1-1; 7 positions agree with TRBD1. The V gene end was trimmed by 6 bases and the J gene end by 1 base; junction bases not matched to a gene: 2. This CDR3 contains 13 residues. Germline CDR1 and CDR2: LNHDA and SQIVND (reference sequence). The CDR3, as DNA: TGTGCCAGTAGCAGACAGGGGAACACTGAAGCTTTCTTT. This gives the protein CASSRQGNTEAFF.